One and the same sample provided the 22 T cell receptor beta chains below, sequenced in a study of cytomegalovirus exposure and HLA in healthy donors. Primers for the PCR totalled 60 Vbeta and 13 Jbeta. Libraries were prepared by immunoSEQ multiplex PCR; TCRdb keeps only in-frame clonotypes and omits some of them. Here the sample spans around 65,000 clones, 70% to 85% being singletons. Sequencing was performed on PBMCs. These receptors were obtained from a girl between 5 and 17 years old in good health and CMV-seropositive.

The chain carries TRBV20-1 and TRBJ1-1, with 10 bases that match TRBD1. Unmatched junction bases numbered 1, after V lost 7 bases and J lost 5 bases. CDR1 is DFQATT and CDR2 is SNEGSKA in the germline V gene (reference sequence). The CDR3 runs 11 residues. CDR3 sequence (DNA): TGCAGTGGGACAGGGGGAACTGAAGCTTTCTTT. Its translation: CSGTGGTEAFF.

V and J are TRBV6-5 and TRBJ1-5; 7 bases map to TRBD1. The CDR3 covers 14 residues. J was trimmed by 3 bases and V by 5 bases; bases with no gene match: 4. Germline V gene lookup returns CDR1 MNHEY and CDR2 SVGAGI. The DNA of the CDR3 is TGTGCCAGCAGTCGCGGACAGGACAATCAGCCCCAGCATTTT. It yields the protein CASSRGQDNQPQHF.

CDR3 nucleotides: TGTGCCATCGCGGGCCGCCTTAGAATGCATGAGCAGTTCTTC. It is translated as CAIAGRLRMHEQFF. The rearrangement uses TRBV27 and TRBJ2-1, with TRBD2 as a possible D gene (5 bases). The V and J ends lost 10 bases and 8 bases respectively, with 21 bases between them. The germline V gene has CDR1 MNHEY and CDR2 SMNVEV (reference sequence). The CDR3 consists of 14 residues.

The chain couples TRBV11-3 to TRBJ2-2; 9 nucleotides align to TRBD1. The CDR3 is made up of 16 amino acids. The ends lost 1 base at V and 4 bases at J; junction bases unmatched: 4. The germline V gene encodes CDR1 SGHNT and CDR2 YENEEA. CDR3 nucleotide sequence: TGTGCCAGCAGCTTAGGCACAGGGGGCGGCACCGGGGAGCTGTTTTTT. It encodes CASSLGTGGGTGELFF.

This clone was found once. V and J are TRBV29-1 and TRBJ2-1, with a weak D call TRBD2 (5 bases). Germline assignment: CDR1 SQVTM and CDR2 ANQGSEA. The ends were cut back, 5 bases at V and 5 bases at J, with 13 bases in the middle. The CDR3 covers 13 residues. The CDR3 bases are TGCAGCGTTAGCCCGGCGCGGGACAATGAGCAGTTCTTC. Its protein is CSVSPARDNEQFF.

The chain couples TRBV19 to TRBJ2-7, with D unclear. This CDR3 comprises 12 residues. Germline values: CDR1 LNHDA, CDR2 SQIVND (reference sequence). The V and J ends lost 2 bases and 2 bases respectively, with 4 bases between them. CDR3 DNA sequence: TGTGCCAGTAGTATATCCGCCTACGAGCAGTACTTC. It yields the protein CASSISAYEQYF.

This clone was recorded a few times. This sequence joins TRBV28 and TRBJ2-7, with 7 bases lining up with TRBD2. CDR3 length: 15 residues. Germline V gene data show CDR1 as MDHEN and CDR2 as SYDVKM. The J segment lost 6 bases and the V segment lost 1 base, leaving 9 bases of the junction unmatched. The CDR3 sequence is CASSLFGGRGLEQYF. The CDR3 region has the DNA TGTGCCAGCAGTTTATTCGGCGGGAGAGGGCTCGAGCAGTACTTC. The complete variable domain, with remaining parts taken from reference TRBV28 and TRBJ2-7, reads DVKVTQSSRYLVKRTGEKVFLECVQDMDHENMFWYRQDPGLGLRLIYFSYDVKMKEKGDIPEGYSVSREKKERFSLILESASTNQTSMYLCASSLFGGRGLEQYFGPGTRLTVT.

CDR3 in DNA: TGTGCCAGCAGTGAGAGCGGGAACACTGAAGCTTTCTTT. Its protein product is CASSESGNTEAFF. V and J are TRBV2 and TRBJ1-1; no reliable D call. V lost 3 bases and J 1 base, leaving 6 bases between the germline ends. Germline CDR1 and CDR2: SNHLY and FYNNEI. This CDR3 contains 13 residues.

The chain combines TRBV6-1 with TRBJ2-7; TRBD2 matches 11 bases. CDR3 length: 15 amino acids. The germline CDR1 and CDR2 sequences are MNHNS and SASEGT. The V segment lost 2 bases and the J segment 5 bases; nucleotides outside the gene matches: 5. CDR3 nucleotides: TGTGCCAGCAGTGAATTCATAGCGGGAGGGAACGAGCAGTACTTC. It translates to CASSEFIAGGNEQYF.

The rearrangement uses TRBV2 and TRBJ1-1; 8 nucleotides agree with TRBD1. CDR1 and CDR2 from the germline V gene are SNHLY and FYNNEI. CDR3 length: 15 amino acids. Trimming removed 2 bases from V and 4 bases from J; junction bases left unmatched: 6. This chain's CDR3 is CASSEFGQGGTEAFF. The CDR3 DNA reads TGTGCCAGCAGTGAATTCGGACAGGGTGGCACTGAAGCTTTCTTT.

This clone appeared a few times. The J gene is TRBJ2-7, the V gene TRBV5-1; 7 bases agree with TRBD2. This CDR3 contains 13 residues. The V gene end was trimmed by 2 bases and the J gene end by 4 bases; junction bases not matched to a gene: 3. Germline assignment: CDR1 SGHRS and CDR2 YFSETQ. The CDR3 is CASSFGREYEQYF. CDR3 sequence (DNA): TGCGCCAGCAGCTTTGGGAGGGAATACGAGCAGTACTTC.

This chain links TRBV29-1 with TRBJ2-1; 15 bases are a match to TRBD2. V gave up 4 bases and J gave up 8 bases; unmatched junction bases: 12. The CDR3 extends over 17 amino acids. Per germline, CDR1 SQVTM and CDR2 ANQGSEA. CDR3 amino acids: CSVVGLAGGRDNYEQFF. In DNA, the CDR3 is TGCAGCGTTGTGGGACTAGCGGGGGGCAGGGACAATTATGAGCAGTTCTTC.

The rearrangement joins TRBV29-1 to TRBJ2-7; no firm D call. Per germline, CDR1 SQVTM and CDR2 ANQGSEA. Trimming took 2 bases from V and 6 from J, leaving 11 bases between them. The CDR3 runs 12 residues. The CDR3 coding sequence is TGCAGCGTTGAATTGCCACCGGGCGAGCAGTACTTC. Its translation is CSVELPPGEQYF.

V and J are TRBV5-1 and TRBJ1-5; the D gene is possibly TRBD1 (5 bases). Germline V gene lookup returns CDR1 SGHRS and CDR2 YFSETQ. Trimming removed 0 bases at V and 7 bases at J, with 17 bases between. This CDR3 has 16 residues. In DNA form, the CDR3 reads TGCGCCAGCAGCTTGGCCCCGGGGGAGGGGAGGCAGCCCCAGCATTTT. Its translation is CASSLAPGEGRQPQHF.

The rearrangement uses TRBV5-4 and TRBJ2-1; tentative D call: TRBD2 (5 bases). The V gene's germline CDR1 is SGHNT and CDR2 YYREEE (reference sequence). Trimming stripped 4 bases from V and 5 bases from J, with 22 bases between. CDR3 length: 17 residues. The CDR3 DNA reads as TGTGCCAGCAGCGCCCCGGGATGGCGGCAAAACGACAATGAGCAGTTCTTC. It codes for CASSAPGWRQNDNEQFF.

This clone has just a few counts. The V and J genes are TRBV11-3 and TRBJ1-2; a weak D match, TRBD1 (5 bases). The V gene lost 6 bases and the J gene lost 8 bases, with 13 bases spanning the gap. The CDR3 is made up of 12 amino acids. Germline assignment: CDR1 SGHNT and CDR2 YENEEA. The CDR3, as DNA: TGTGCCAGCAGGGCCGGGACTGGGGGCTACACCTTC. Its protein is CASRAGTGGYTF. Based on the CDR3 plus reference TRBV11-3 and TRBJ1-2, the full variable domain is EAGVVQSPRYKIIEKKQPVAFWCNPISGHNTLYWYLQNLGQGPELLIRYENEEAVDDSQLPKDRFSAERLKGVDSTLKIQPAELGDSAVYLCASRAGTGGYTFGSGTRLTVV.

V gene TRBV6-6 combines with J gene TRBJ2-4, with D perhaps TRBD1 (5 bases). V was shortened by 7 bases and J by 6 bases, with 16 bases between the two germline ends. Germline V lookup: CDR1 MNHNY, CDR2 SVGAGI (reference sequence). The CDR3 runs to 14 residues. Here the CDR3 reads CASKDREGVNIQYF. In DNA, the CDR3 is TGTGCCAGCAAGGACCGAGAAGGGGTAAACATTCAGTACTTC.

This clone appeared once. CDR3 bases: TGTGCCAGCAGTGGGCTTTCTAGCACAGATACGCAGTATTTT. Translation gives CASSGLSSTDTQYF. The rearrangement uses TRBV7-9 and TRBJ2-3; the D is unclear. The V end was cut by 6 bases, the J end by 0 bases, with 10 bases between. CDR3 length equals 14 residues. Germline lookup yields CDR1 SEHNR and CDR2 FQNEAQ (reference sequence).

This chain uses TRBV28 with TRBJ2-3, with 13 bases that match TRBD2. The length of the CDR3 is 23 residues. Germline CDR1 MDHEN, CDR2 SYDVKM. With 6 bases clipped from V and 2 bases from J, the junction kept 26 bases outside the gene matches. The CDR3 here is CASSTPLRTSGRTLTLITDTQYF. The CDR3 DNA is TGTGCCAGCAGCACACCCCTTAGGACTAGCGGGAGAACATTAACCCTCATCACAGATACGCAGTATTTT.

The rearrangement uses TRBV27 and TRBJ1-1, with D uncertain. Germline CDR1 is MNHEY and CDR2 is SMNVEV (reference sequence). Trimming removed 2 bases from V and 1 base from J, with 11 bases in between. This CDR3 contains 15 residues. The CDR3, as DNA: TGTGCCAGCAGTTTAACGGGCGGGAGGAACACTGAAGCTTTCTTT. Its protein product is CASSLTGGRNTEAFF.

The chain is built from TRBV6-6 and TRBJ2-7, with 10 positions matching TRBD2. This CDR3 contains 15 residues. Germline V CDR1 and CDR2: MNHNY, SVGAGI (reference sequence). V gave up 5 bases and J gave up 4 bases; unmatched junction bases: 8. CDR3 bases: TGTGCCAGCAGTGAGTCGGGACTAGCGACATACGAGCAGTACTTC. The encoded protein is CASSESGLATYEQYF.

This chain links TRBV7-2 with TRBJ2-7; D gene uncertain. V dropped 1 base and J dropped 4 bases, with 8 bases sitting between them. This CDR3 is built from 13 residues. Germline V gives CDR1 SGHTA, CDR2 FQGNSA. CDR3 sequence reads: CASSLEPRYEQYF. DNA for the CDR3: TGTGCCAGCAGCTTAGAACCTAGATACGAGCAGTACTTC.